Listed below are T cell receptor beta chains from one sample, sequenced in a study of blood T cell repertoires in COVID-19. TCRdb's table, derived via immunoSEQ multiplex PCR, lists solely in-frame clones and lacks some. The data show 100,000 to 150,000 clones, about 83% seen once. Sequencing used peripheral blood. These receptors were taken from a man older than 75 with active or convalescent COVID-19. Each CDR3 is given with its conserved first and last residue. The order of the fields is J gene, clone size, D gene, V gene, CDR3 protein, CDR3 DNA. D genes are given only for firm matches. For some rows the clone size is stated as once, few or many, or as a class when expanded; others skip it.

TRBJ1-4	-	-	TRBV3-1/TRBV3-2	CASSQEQGRRRRNEKLFF	TGTGCCAGCAGCCAAGAACAGGGCCGACGAAGAAGAAATGAAAAACTGTTTTTT
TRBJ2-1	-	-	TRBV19	CASSSRTGQQFF	TGTGCCAGTAGTTCCCGGACTGGTCAGCAGTTCTTC
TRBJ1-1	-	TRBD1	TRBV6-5	CASSPLGQGDTEAFF	TGTGCCAGCAGTCCCCTTGGACAGGGCGACACTGAAGCTTTCTTT
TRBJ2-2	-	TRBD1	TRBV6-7	CASSYSNGTGPPGELFF	TGTGCCAGCAGTTACTCGAACGGGACAGGTCCCCCCGGGGAGCTGTTTTTT
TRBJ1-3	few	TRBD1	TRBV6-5	CASRVDRGPGNTIYF	TGTGCCAGCAGAGTTGACAGGGGCCCTGGAAACACCATATATTTT
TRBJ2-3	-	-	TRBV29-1	CSVGRPSSTDTQYF	TGCAGCGTTGGCAGGCCCTCTAGCACAGATACGCAGTATTTT
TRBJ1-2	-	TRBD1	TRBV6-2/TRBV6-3	CASSQRTGSLSGYTF	TGTGCCAGCAGTCAACGGACAGGGTCATTAAGTGGCTACACCTTC
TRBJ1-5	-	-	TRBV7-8	CASSLSELRGPQHF	TGTGCCAGCAGCTTAAGCGAACTCCGAGGGCCCCAGCATTTT
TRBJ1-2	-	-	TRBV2	CASNSRGGYGYTF	TGTGCCAGCAACTCCCGAGGGGGCTATGGCTACACCTTC
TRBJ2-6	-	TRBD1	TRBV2	CASSGGQAGANVLTF	TGTGCCAGCAGTGGAGGACAGGCTGGGGCCAACGTCCTGACTTTC
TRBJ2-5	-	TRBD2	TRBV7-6	CASSDTLGEGETQYF	TGTGCCAGCAGCGACACACTAGGGGAGGGGGAGACCCAGTACTTC
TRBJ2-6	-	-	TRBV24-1	CATSGSFEVSGANVLTF	TGTGCCACCAGTGGAAGTTTTGAGGTTTCTGGGGCCAACGTCCTGACTTTC
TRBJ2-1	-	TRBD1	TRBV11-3	CASSPGTEYNEQFF	TGTGCCAGCAGCCCTGGGACAGAGTACAATGAGCAGTTCTTC
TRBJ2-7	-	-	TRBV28	CASSSPGYEQYF	TGTGCCAGCAGTTCCCCGGGGTACGAGCAGTACTTC
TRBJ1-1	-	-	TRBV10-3	CAISESTQSQNTEAFF	TGTGCCATCAGTGAGTCGACACAATCCCAGAACACTGAAGCTTTCTTT
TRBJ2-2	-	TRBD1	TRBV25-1	CASSAGTGIAGELFF	TGTGCCAGCAGTGCCGGGACAGGGATCGCCGGGGAGCTGTTTTTT
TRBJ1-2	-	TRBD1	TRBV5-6	CASSLGQANYGYTF	TGTGCCAGCAGCCTTGGACAGGCTAACTATGGCTACACCTTC
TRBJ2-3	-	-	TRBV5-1	CASSLRTGDTQYF	TGCGCCAGCAGCTTGAGGACTGGGGATACGCAGTATTTT
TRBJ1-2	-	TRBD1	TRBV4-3	CASSPEQGLAYGYTF	TGCGCCAGCAGCCCAGAACAGGGGCTGGCATATGGCTACACCTTC
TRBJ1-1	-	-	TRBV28	CASSPDKNTEAFF	TGTGCCAGCAGTCCGGACAAGAACACTGAAGCTTTCTTT
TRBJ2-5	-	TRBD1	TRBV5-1	CASSWGTGAGETQYF	TGCGCCAGCAGCTGGGGGACAGGGGCAGGGGAGACCCAGTACTTC
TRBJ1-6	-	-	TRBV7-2	CASSPEGPGYNSPLHF	TGTGCCAGCAGCCCGGAGGGGCCGGGCTATAATTCACCCCTCCACTTT
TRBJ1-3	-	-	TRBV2	CASSVASGNTIYF	TGTGCCAGCAGCGTAGCCTCTGGAAACACCATATATTTT
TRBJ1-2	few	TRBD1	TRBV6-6	CASIGQGYGYTF	TGTGCCAGCATCGGACAGGGGTATGGCTACACCTTC
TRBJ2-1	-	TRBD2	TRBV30	CACHSGLAGNEQFF	TGTGCCTGCCATTCTGGACTAGCAGGCAATGAGCAGTTCTTC
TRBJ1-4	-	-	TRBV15	CATSRDRLRTAPYEKLFF	TGTGCCACCAGCAGAGATAGGTTAAGGACAGCCCCCTATGAAAAACTGTTTTTT